Included here is one T cell receptor (beta chain) sequence, with context. This record comes from a study of Graves' ophthalmopathy and Graves' hyperthyroidism. The CDR3 length is 16 residues. Germline V gene data show CDR1 as SEHNR and CDR2 as FQNEAQ (reference sequence). The V end lost 0 bases, the J end lost 4 bases, and 12 bases lay between the germline ends. Researchers took RNA transcripts and amplified TCR beta CDR3 regions from them. The workflow started with a first-round RT-PCR run with HTBI primers and then moved on to a second-round multiplex PCR. TCRdb ran MiXCR on the multiplex PCR reads and lists one entry per CDR3 protein. The sample holds hundreds of thousands of distinct CDR3 sequences, approximately 39% seen once.

Sequencing was done on a sample of peripheral blood. The genes are TRBV7-9 and TRBJ2-2; D is perhaps TRBD1 or TRBD2 (5 bases each). The receptor was derived from an adult man with Graves' ophthalmopathy. The CDR3 here is CASSLAGVRGTGELFF. The CDR3 DNA sequence: TGTGCCAGCAGCTTAGCGGGAGTGAGGGGCACCGGGGAGCTGTTTTTT.